This TCR beta chain was identified during a study of beta chain features in type 1 diabetes. Study-wide background: All samples together contributed around 98,000,000 sorted cells for examination. General observations from the study: TCRB CDR3s were moderately but significantly shorter in Type 1 diabetes patients in all four CD4+ subsets.

Since all of the isolated RNA was reverse transcribed, expressed TCRB transcripts were what got sequenced. Sequencing was performed with immunoSEQ multiplex PCR; in TCRdb, only in-frame clones are kept and a portion is missing. The sample has nearly 250,000 clones, 11% to 15% seen once. This clone appeared a few times. Its target is unknown. V shed 5 bases and J 1 base; nucleotides not matched to a gene: 2. Germline values: CDR1 MNHNS, CDR2 SASEGT. The CDR3 spans 15 residues. The material sequenced was naive CD4+ T cells from blood. V and J are TRBV6-1 and TRBJ2-6; 7 positions match TRBD1. The receptor comes from a woman aged 40 to 49 in good health. The CDR3 bases are TGTGCCAGCAGTCCCAGGGGGTCTGGGGCCAACGTCCTGACTTTC. This sequence encodes CASSPRGSGANVLTF.